A selection of T cell receptor beta chains follows, all from one sample in a study of T cells in Graves' hyperthyroidism and ophthalmopathy. MiXCR, applied by TCRdb to the multiplex PCR reads, yields one record per CDR3 protein. The data show roughly 360,000 distinct CDR3 sequences, 13% seen once. The sequenced material came from blood. These receptors originate from a man aged 30 to 45 with Graves' hyperthyroidism that later progressed to Graves' ophthalmopathy. Both conserved end residues are part of each CDR3. The order of the fields is D gene, V gene, J gene, clone size, CDR3 DNA, CDR3 protein. A D gene is named only where the DNA matches it firmly. Clone size is given for some rows only: seen once, a few or many times, or a class if the clone is expanded.

.	TRBV5-4	TRBJ2-3	.	TGTGCCAGCAGTTACGGTACCGGTCCAGATACGCAGTATTTT	CASSYGTGPDTQYF
TRBD2	TRBV20-1	TRBJ2-5	many	TGCAGTGCTAGAGTTAGCGGGGGAGGAGAGACCCAGTACTTC	CSARVSGGGETQYF
.	TRBV2	TRBJ1-5	many	TGTGCCAGCAGTGAGACGTCTTCTCATCAGCCCCAGCATTTT	CASSETSSHQPQHF
.	TRBV5-1	TRBJ2-7	many	TGCGCCAGCAGCTTGCCGGGGCCGCCCTCATACGAGCAGTACTTC	CASSLPGPPSYEQYF
.	TRBV15	TRBJ1-3	few	TGTGCCACCAGCAGAGACCGACACTCTGGAAACACCATATATTTT	CATSRDRHSGNTIYF
TRBD1	TRBV7-2	TRBJ1-2	many	TGTGCCAGCAGCTACGACAGGGCCTTAAACTATGGCTACACCTTC	CASSYDRALNYGYTF
.	TRBV6-1	TRBJ1-5	many	TGTGCCAGCAGCGCCGGGACACATAGCAATCAGCCCCAGCATTTT	CASSAGTHSNQPQHF
TRBD2	TRBV7-3	TRBJ2-1	many	TGTGCCAACCGAGACGGGAAGCGGGGGGGACACAATGAGCAGTTCTTC	CANRDGKRGGHNEQFF
.	TRBV7-8	TRBJ2-1	many	TGTGCCAGCAGCATCCTTTATGGGGCAGGGAAATGGTATGAGCAGTTCTTC	CASSILYGAGKWYEQFF
TRBD2	TRBV7-9	TRBJ2-1	many	TGTGCCAGCAGATTAGCGGGGGGCTCCTACAATGAGCAGTTCTTC	CASRLAGGSYNEQFF
TRBD1	TRBV12-3/TRBV12-4	TRBJ2-1	many	TGTGCCAGCAGTCCCCGGACAGGGAACAATGAGCAGTTCTTC	CASSPRTGNNEQFF
.	TRBV2	TRBJ1-4	many	TGTGCCAGCAGTGAGGGCCCTTTGGAGAAACTGTTTTTT	CASSEGPLEKLFF
TRBD1	TRBV29-1	TRBJ1-3	many	TGCAGCGTTACGACAGGGGGCGAAGACACCATATATTTT	CSVTTGGEDTIYF
TRBD1	TRBV6-5	TRBJ2-2	many	TGTGCCAGCAGTTACGACAGGGAAGGCGACACCGGGGAGCTGTTTTTT	CASSYDREGDTGELFF
.	TRBV12-3/TRBV12-4	TRBJ1-2	many	TGTGCCAGCAGCCGGACAGTAAGCGGCTACACCTTC	CASSRTVSGYTF
.	TRBV7-9	TRBJ2-1	many	TGTGCCAGCGGGCAATACAATGAGCAGTTCTTC	CASGQYNEQFF